The rows below give T cell receptor beta chains drawn from one sample of a study of blood T cell repertoires in COVID-19. Sequenced by immunoSEQ multiplex PCR; TCRdb stores in-frame clones only, minus some. The sample lists under 250,000 clones, 80% to 95% seen once, with around 0.85% in the top ten. Sequenced sample: peripheral blood. The receptors stem from a man aged 60 to 69 with COVID-19, enrolled during active disease. The CDR3 runs from the conserved cysteine through the conserved F or W. D genes are given only for firm matches. The size entry is marked missing in some rows and otherwise reads once, few, many or a size class.

TRBJ1-2 | TRBV28 | - | 14 | TRBD1 | TGTGCCAGCAATCGATGGGGACAGCAGGGAGGCTACACCTTC | CASNRWGQQGGYTF
TRBJ2-7 | TRBV6-4 | - | 15 | TRBD2 | TGTGCCAGCAGTGATCAAGGGACTAGCGGCTACGAGCAGTACTTC | CASSDQGTSGYEQYF
TRBJ1-1 | TRBV5-4 | - | 15 | - | TGTGCCAGCAGCTCCGGAGATCAAGTGCACACTGAAGCTTTCTTT | CASSSGDQVHTEAFF
TRBJ1-1 | TRBV11-2 | - | 12 | - | TGTGCCAGCAGCCCCGGGAATCGTGAAGCTTTCTTT | CASSPGNREAFF
TRBJ2-3 | TRBV3-1/TRBV3-2 | once | 15 | - | TGTGCCAGCAGCCAAGATGGGCTTTCTACAGATACGCAGTATTTT | CASSQDGLSTDTQYF
TRBJ2-2 | TRBV9 | - | 14 | - | TGTGCCAGCAACTTCCAGGGGAACACCGGGGAGCTGTTTTTT | CASNFQGNTGELFF
TRBJ2-7 | TRBV27 | few | 14 | - | TGTGCCAGCAGTTTCGTCGGGAGCTCCTACGAGCAGTACTTC | CASSFVGSSYEQYF
TRBJ1-3 | TRBV29-1 | - | 13 | - | TGCAGCGTCGCCGGGTCGCAGGGAAACACCATATATTTT | CSVAGSQGNTIYF
TRBJ2-7 | TRBV24-1 | - | 15 | - | TGTGCCACCAGTGATGGAGCTACAGGGAACTACGAGCAGTACTTC | CATSDGATGNYEQYF
TRBJ2-7 | TRBV24-1 | - | 15 | TRBD1 | TGTGCCACCAGTGATCGGGACAGGGGGAGCCACGAGCAGTACTTC | CATSDRDRGSHEQYF
TRBJ1-1 | TRBV6-5 | - | 15 | - | TGTGCCAGCAGCCCCGGGGCAGGGAGGAGATCTGAAGCTTTCTTT | CASSPGAGRRSEAFF
TRBJ2-2 | TRBV19 | - | 13 | - | TGTGCCAGTAGTCCCCAAATCACCGGGGAGCTGTTTTTT | CASSPQITGELFF
TRBJ1-4 | TRBV28 | - | 14 | TRBD1 | TGTGCCAGCAGTGAAAGACAGGGGTATGAAAAACTGTTTTTT | CASSERQGYEKLFF
TRBJ1-6 | TRBV5-1 | - | 13 | - | TGCGCCAGCAGCTCCGGACAGAATTCACCCCTCCACTTT | CASSSGQNSPLHF
TRBJ1-1 | TRBV5-1 | - | 14 | TRBD1 | TGCGCCAGCAGCATTCGGACAGGAAACACTGAAGCTTTCTTT | CASSIRTGNTEAFF
TRBJ1-1 | TRBV28 | - | 14 | - | TGTGCCAGCAGCACCCCCGCAGAGAACACTGAAGCTTTCTTT | CASSTPAENTEAFF
TRBJ1-2 | TRBV19 | - | 13 | - | TGTGCCAGTAGTATAGTCGTCAACTATGGCTACACCTTC | CASSIVVNYGYTF
TRBJ1-4 | TRBV2 | - | 15 | TRBD1 | TGTGCCAGTCGGACAGGGGGCTCGCTTGGTGAAAAACTGTTTTTT | CASRTGGSLGEKLFF
TRBJ2-3 | TRBV3-1/TRBV3-2 | - | 15 | TRBD2 | TGTGCCAGCAGCCATCTAGCGGGAGAAAAATATACGCAGTATTTT | CASSHLAGEKYTQYF
TRBJ2-7 | TRBV18 | - | 12 | - | TGTGCCAGCTCCCCCGACAGCTACGAGCAGTACTTC | CASSPDSYEQYF
TRBJ2-1 | TRBV7-9 | - | 14 | TRBD2 | TGTGCCAGCAGCTTATCCGCGGGGGGGCGTGAGCAGTTCTTC | CASSLSAGGREQFF
TRBJ1-6 | TRBV18 | few | 16 | TRBD1 | TGTGCCAGCTCACCTACCTCGGGGACAGTAAATTCACCCCTCCACTTT | CASSPTSGTVNSPLHF
TRBJ2-5 | TRBV30 | - | 13 | TRBD2 | TGTGCCTGGACCCGCGGGGGACAAGAGACCCAGTACTTC | CAWTRGGQETQYF
TRBJ2-1 | TRBV19 | - | 14 | - | TGTGCCAGTAGCAAGGAGTTTGGGTACAATGAGCAGTTCTTC | CASSKEFGYNEQFF
TRBJ2-1 | TRBV15 | once | 13 | - | TGTGCCACCAGCGCCACGGTTAACGGTGAGCAGTTCTTC | CATSATVNGEQFF
TRBJ1-5 | TRBV7-3 | - | 18 | TRBD1 | TGTGCCAGCAGCTCCCAACGGGACAGTAAATATAGCAATCAGCCCCAGCATTTT | CASSSQRDSKYSNQPQHF
TRBJ2-3 | TRBV20-1 | - | 14 | - | TGCAGTGCTAGTCCCTCTAGCGGCACAGATACGCAGTATTTT | CSASPSSGTDTQYF
TRBJ2-1 | TRBV16 | - | 14 | - | TGTGCCAGCAGCCAATGGGCTGGTCGCAATGAGCAGTTCTTC | CASSQWAGRNEQFF
TRBJ2-1 | TRBV7-9 | - | 12 | - | TGTGCCAGCGGGGGGGCTGGAAATGAGCAGTTCTTC | CASGGAGNEQFF
TRBJ2-4 | TRBV19 | - | 13 | TRBD1 | TGTGCCATCCGGGACAGGGGGAAAAACATTCAGTACTTC | CAIRDRGKNIQYF
TRBJ1-4 | TRBV19 | - | 14 | TRBD1 | TGTGCCAGTAGTAGTGGACAGGGATATGAAAAACTGTTTTTT | CASSSGQGYEKLFF
TRBJ2-1 | TRBV27 | - | 12 | - | TGTGCCACCAGGACAGAGGACAATGAGCAGTTCTTC | CATRTEDNEQFF